This T cell receptor beta chain was recorded in a study of T cells in Graves' hyperthyroidism and ophthalmopathy. Points from the study as a whole: Ophthalmopathy was told apart from stable hyperthyroidism by a 13 V-J model.

Amplified regions were TCR beta CDR3 sequences from RNA transcripts. HTBI primers were used for first-round RT-PCR of the TCR CDR3. TCRdb processed the multiplex PCR reads anew with MiXCR; each CDR3 protein has one entry. This sample carries 250,000 to 300,000 distinct CDR3 sequences, around 15% of them seen once, and the ten largest clones take 30%. In germline, CDR1 is LNHDA, CDR2 SQIVND (reference sequence). V was trimmed by 8 bases and J by 0 bases, leaving 30 bases between them. The CDR3 runs 20 residues. Patients aged 18 to 65 had newly diagnosed hyperthyroidism that had lasted under 2 months. The blood sample was taken at first hyperthyroidism diagnosis, before any ophthalmopathy symptoms. This clonotype came up many times. Its antigen is not identified.

Input material: blood. This rearrangement joins TRBV19 to TRBJ2-3; tentative D call: TRBD2 (6 bases). The TCR originated in a woman between 45 and 60 years old with Graves' hyperthyroidism that later progressed to Graves' ophthalmopathy. CDR3 DNA: TGTGCCAGTCTACCTGGACGTCGTAGCGGTAGTGGGGCTAGCACAGATACGCAGTATTTT. This gives the protein CASLPGRRSGSGASTDTQYF.